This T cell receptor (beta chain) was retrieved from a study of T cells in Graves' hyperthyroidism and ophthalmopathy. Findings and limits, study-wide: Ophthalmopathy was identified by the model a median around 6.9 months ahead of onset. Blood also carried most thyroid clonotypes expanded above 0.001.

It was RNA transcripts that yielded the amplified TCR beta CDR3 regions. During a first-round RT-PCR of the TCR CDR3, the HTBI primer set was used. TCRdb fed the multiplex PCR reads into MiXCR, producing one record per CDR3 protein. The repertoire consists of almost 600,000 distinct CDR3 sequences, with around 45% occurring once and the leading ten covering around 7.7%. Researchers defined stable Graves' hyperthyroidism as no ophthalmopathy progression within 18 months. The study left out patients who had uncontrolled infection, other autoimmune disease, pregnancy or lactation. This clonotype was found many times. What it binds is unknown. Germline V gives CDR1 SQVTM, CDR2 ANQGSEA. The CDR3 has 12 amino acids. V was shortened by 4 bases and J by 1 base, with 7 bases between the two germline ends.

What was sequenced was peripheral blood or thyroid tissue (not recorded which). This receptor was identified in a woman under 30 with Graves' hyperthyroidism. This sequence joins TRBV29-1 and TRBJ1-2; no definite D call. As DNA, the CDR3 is TGCAGCGTTGTTGAACATAACTATGGCTACACCTTC. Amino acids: CSVVEHNYGYTF.